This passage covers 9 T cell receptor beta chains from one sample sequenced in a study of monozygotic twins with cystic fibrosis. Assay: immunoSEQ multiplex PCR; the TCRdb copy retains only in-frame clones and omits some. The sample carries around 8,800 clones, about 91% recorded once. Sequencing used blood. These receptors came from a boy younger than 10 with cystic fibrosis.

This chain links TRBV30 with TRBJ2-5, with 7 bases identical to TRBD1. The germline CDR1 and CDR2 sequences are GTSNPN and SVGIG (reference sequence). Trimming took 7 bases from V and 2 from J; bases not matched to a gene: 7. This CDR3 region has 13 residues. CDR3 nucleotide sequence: TGTGCCTCCTACCGGGACAGACAAGAGACCCAGTACTTC. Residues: CASYRDRQETQYF. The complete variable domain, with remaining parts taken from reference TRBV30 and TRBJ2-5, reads SQTIHQWPATLVQPVGSPLSLECTVEGTSNPNLYWYRQAAGRGLQLLFYSVGIGQISSEVPQNLSASRPQDRQFILSSKKLLLSDSGFYLCASYRDRQETQYFGPGTRLLVL.

CDR3 sequence (DNA): TGCAGCGTTGTGGAGGACAATGAGCAGTTCTTC. This sequence encodes CSVVEDNEQFF. J is TRBJ2-1 and V is TRBV29-1, with D maybe TRBD2 (5 bases). Germline loops: CDR1 SQVTM, CDR2 ANQGSEA. There are 11 residues in the CDR3. V dropped 4 bases and J dropped 5 bases, with 6 bases sitting between them.

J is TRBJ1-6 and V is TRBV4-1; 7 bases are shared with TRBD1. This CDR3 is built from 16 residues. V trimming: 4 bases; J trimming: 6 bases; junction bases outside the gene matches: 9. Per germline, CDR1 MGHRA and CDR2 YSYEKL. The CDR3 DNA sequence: TGCGCCAGCAGCCTAGACCAGGGACAGTTTAATTCACCCCTCCACTTT. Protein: CASSLDQGQFNSPLHF.

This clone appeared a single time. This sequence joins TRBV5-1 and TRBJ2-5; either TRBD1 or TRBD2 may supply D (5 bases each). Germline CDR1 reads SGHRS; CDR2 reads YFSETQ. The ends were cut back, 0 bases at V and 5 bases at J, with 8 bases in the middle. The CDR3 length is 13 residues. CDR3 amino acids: CASSLVGEETQYF. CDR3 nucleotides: TGCGCCAGCAGCTTGGTAGGGGAGGAGACCCAGTACTTC.

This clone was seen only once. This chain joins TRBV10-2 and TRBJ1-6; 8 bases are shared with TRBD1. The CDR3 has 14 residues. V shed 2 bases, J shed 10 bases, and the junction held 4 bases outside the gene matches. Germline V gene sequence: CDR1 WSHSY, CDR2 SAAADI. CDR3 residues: CASSEPGGGSPLHF. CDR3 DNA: TGCGCCAGCAGTGAGCCAGGGGGCGGGTCACCCCTCCACTTT.

The CDR3 DNA reads as TGTGCCACCAGCAGTGATACAGGGGATGAGCAGTTCTTC. Translation gives CATSSDTGDEQFF. The rearrangement links TRBV15 to TRBJ2-1, with 7 bases matching TRBD1. The CDR3 length is 13 residues. The ends lost 3 bases at V and 8 bases at J; junction bases unmatched: 4. Germline assignment: CDR1 LNHNV and CDR2 YYDKDF (reference sequence).

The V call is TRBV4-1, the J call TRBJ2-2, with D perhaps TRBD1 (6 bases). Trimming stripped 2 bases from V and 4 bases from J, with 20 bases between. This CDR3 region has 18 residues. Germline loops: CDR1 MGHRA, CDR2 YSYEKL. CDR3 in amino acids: CASSQLDSFKGGTGELFF. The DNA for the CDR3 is TGCGCCAGCAGCCAACTCGACAGCTTTAAAGGGGGCACCGGGGAGCTGTTTTTT.

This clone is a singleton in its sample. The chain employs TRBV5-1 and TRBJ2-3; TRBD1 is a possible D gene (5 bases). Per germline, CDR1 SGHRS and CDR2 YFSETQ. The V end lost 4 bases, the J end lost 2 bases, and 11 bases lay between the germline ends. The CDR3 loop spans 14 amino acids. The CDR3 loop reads CASSLGHFTDTQYF. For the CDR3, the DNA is TGCGCCAGCAGCCTAGGACACTTCACAGATACGCAGTATTTT.

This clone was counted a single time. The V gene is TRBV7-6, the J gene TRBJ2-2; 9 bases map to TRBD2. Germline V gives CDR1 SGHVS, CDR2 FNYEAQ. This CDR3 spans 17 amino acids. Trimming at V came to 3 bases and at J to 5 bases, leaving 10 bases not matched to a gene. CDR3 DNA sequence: TGTGCCAGCAGCTTTGGTAGCGGGGGTCTAAAGACCGGGGAGCTGTTTTTT. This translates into CASSFGSGGLKTGELFF.